This T cell receptor (beta chain) is drawn from a study of beta chain features in type 1 diabetes. Reverse transcribing all isolated RNA meant expressed TCRB transcripts were sequenced. TCRdb's copy holds only in-frame clones and misses some; the assay was immunoSEQ multiplex PCR. The table records 300,000 to 350,000 clones, approximately 10% of them present only once. Trimming took off 8 bases at V and 0 bases at J, with 15 bases between the two ends. The CDR3 has 14 residues. Germline values: CDR1 GTSNPN, CDR2 SVGIG (reference sequence). Note on this clone: What it recognizes is unknown.

Study-wide points: Whether HLA type affects TCRB rearrangement stayed undetermined in the present work. In every one of the four CD4+ subsets, TCRB CDR3s were moderately but significantly shorter in Type 1 diabetes patients. Cells carrying high TCR expression could end up over-represented when cDNA is sequenced.

This sequence was found in a man younger than 40 with type 1 diabetes. The gene calls are TRBV30 and TRBJ2-3, with D unresolved. The specimen sequenced was central memory CD4+ T cells from blood. The CDR3, as DNA: TGTGCCAGCAGCCCATCGCACAGCACAGATACGCAGTATTTT. Translation: CASSPSHSTDTQYF.